The present TCR beta chain was sequenced within a study of T cell responses to AZD1222 COVID-19 vaccine. Study-wide results and limits: The study sampled repertoires only after the peak T cell response.

Germline CDR1 reads MGHRA; CDR2 reads YSYEKL. This CDR3 region has 17 residues. V shed 0 bases and J shed 0 bases, with 12 bases lying between them. The protocol was immunoSEQ multiplex PCR, while the TCRdb copy is restricted to in-frame clones and leaves out a portion. The sample includes about 150,000 clones, over 90% seen only once; the top ten take about 1.6%. A note on this clone: Its cognate antigen is unknown.

This sequence joins TRBV4-1 and TRBJ1-5; the D gene is possibly TRBD1 (5 bases). The receptor's source is an adult who received the AZD1222 COVID-19 vaccine. This sample comprised peripheral blood, obtained 28 days after the second AZD1222 dose. The CDR3 DNA reads as TGCGCCAGCAGCCAAGATGGGACTCCTTATAGCAATCAGCCCCAGCATTTT. As protein: CASSQDGTPYSNQPQHF.